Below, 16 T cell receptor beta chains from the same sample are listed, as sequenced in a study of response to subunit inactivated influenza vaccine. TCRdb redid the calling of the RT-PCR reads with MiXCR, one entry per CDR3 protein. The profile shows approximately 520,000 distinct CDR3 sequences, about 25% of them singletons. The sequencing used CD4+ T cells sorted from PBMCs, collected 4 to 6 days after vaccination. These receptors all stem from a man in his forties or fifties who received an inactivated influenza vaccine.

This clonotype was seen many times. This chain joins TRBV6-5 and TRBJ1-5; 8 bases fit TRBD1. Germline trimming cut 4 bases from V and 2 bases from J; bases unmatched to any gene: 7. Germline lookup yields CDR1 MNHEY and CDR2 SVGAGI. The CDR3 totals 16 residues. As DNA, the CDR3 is TGTGCCAGCAGTTTAAACGCGGGACAGGGCAATCAGCCCCAGCATTTT. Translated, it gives CASSLNAGQGNQPQHF.

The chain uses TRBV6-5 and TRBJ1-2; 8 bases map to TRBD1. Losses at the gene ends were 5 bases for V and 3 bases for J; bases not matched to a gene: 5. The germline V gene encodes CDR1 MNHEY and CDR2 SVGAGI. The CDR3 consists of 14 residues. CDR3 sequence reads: CASSTGQGDYGYTF. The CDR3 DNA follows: TGTGCCAGCAGTACTGGACAGGGAGACTATGGCTACACCTTC.

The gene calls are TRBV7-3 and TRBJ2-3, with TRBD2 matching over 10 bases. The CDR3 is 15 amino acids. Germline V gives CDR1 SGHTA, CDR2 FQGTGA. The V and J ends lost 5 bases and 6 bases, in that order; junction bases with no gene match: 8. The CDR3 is CASSLAGALWDTQYF. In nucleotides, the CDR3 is TGTGCCAGCAGCCTAGCGGGAGCCCTATGGGATACGCAGTATTTT.

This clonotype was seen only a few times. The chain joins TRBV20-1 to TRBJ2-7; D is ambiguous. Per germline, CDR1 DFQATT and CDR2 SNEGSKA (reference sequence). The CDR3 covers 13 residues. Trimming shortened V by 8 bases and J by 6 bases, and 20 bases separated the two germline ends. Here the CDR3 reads CSCAASSLVEQYF. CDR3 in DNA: TGCAGTTGTGCCGCCTCTAGTCTCGTCGAGCAGTACTTC.

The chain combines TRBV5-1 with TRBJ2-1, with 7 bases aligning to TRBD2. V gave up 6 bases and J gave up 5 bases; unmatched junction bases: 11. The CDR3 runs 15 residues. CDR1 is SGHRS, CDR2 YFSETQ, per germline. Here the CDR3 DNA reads TGCGCCAGCATGGAGGTTGCGGGAGTGAACAATGAGCAGTTCTTC. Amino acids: CASMEVAGVNNEQFF.

The CDR3 DNA reads TGTGCCAGCAGCTTAGCGGGCCGTCAGGGTTGGTCAGATACGCAGTATTTT. It is translated as CASSLAGRQGWSDTQYF. This sequence joins TRBV7-9 and TRBJ2-3; possibly TRBD1 for D (5 bases). Germline lookup yields CDR1 SEHNR and CDR2 FQNEAQ (reference sequence). V was clipped by 0 bases and J by 4 bases, with 17 bases between them. The CDR3 loop spans 17 amino acids. The complete variable domain, with remaining parts taken from reference TRBV7-9 and TRBJ2-3, reads DTGVSQNPRHKITKRGQNVTFRCDPISEHNRLYWYRQTLGQGPEFLTYFQNEAQLEKSRLLSDRFSAERPKGSFSTLEIQRTEQGDSAMYLCASSLAGRQGWSDTQYFGPGTRLTVL.

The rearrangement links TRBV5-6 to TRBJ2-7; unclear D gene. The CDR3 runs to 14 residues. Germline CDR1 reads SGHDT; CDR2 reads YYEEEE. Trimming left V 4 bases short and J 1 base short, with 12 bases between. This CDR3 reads CASSQIAVSYEQYF. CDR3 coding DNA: TGTGCCAGCAGCCAGATCGCGGTTTCCTACGAGCAGTACTTC.

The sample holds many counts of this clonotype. The DNA for the CDR3 is TGTGCCAGCAGCCAAAAGGGGAGAGGGGACGCGCAGTTCTTC. This sequence encodes CASSQKGRGDAQFF. The V and J genes are TRBV4-2 and TRBJ2-1; either TRBD1 or TRBD2 may supply D (5 bases each). Germline CDR1 reads LGHNA; CDR2 reads YNFKEQ. The V and J ends lost 2 bases and 12 bases respectively, with 17 bases between them. CDR3 length: 14 amino acids.

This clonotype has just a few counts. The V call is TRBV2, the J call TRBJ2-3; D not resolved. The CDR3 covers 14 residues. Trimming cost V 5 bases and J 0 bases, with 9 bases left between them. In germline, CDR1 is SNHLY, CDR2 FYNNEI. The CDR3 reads CASSYLTSTDTQYF. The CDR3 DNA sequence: TGTGCCAGCAGTTATCTGACTAGCACAGATACGCAGTATTTT.

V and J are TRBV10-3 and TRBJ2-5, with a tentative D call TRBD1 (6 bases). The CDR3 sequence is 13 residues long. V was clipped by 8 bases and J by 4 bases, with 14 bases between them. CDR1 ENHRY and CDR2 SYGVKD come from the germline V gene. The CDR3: CAIQGQSAETQYF. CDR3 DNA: TGTGCCATCCAAGGACAGTCGGCAGAGACCCAGTACTTC.

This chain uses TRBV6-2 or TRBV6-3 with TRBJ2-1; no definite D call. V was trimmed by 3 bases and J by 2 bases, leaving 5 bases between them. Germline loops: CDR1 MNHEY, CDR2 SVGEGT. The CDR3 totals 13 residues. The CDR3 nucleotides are TGTGCCAGCAGTTATGCTACCTACAATGAGCAGTTCTTC. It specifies CASSYATYNEQFF.

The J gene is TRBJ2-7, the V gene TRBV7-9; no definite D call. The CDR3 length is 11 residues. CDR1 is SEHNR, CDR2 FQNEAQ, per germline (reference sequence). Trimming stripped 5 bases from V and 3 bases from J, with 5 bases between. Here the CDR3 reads CASSAVYEQYF. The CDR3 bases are TGTGCCAGCAGCGCCGTCTACGAGCAGTACTTC.

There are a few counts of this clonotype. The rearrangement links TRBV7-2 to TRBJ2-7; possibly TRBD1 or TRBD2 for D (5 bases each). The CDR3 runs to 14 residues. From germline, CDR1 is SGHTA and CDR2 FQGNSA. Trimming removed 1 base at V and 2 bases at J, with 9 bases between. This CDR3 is CASSLGDGPYEQYF. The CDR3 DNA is TGTGCCAGCAGCTTAGGGGACGGTCCCTACGAGCAGTACTTC.

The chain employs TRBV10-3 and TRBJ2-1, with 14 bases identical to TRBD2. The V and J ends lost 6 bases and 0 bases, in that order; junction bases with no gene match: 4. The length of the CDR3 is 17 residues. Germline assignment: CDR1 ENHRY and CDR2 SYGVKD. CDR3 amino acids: CAISSGLAGGSYNEQFF. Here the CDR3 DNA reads TGTGCCATCAGCTCCGGACTAGCGGGGGGCTCCTACAATGAGCAGTTCTTC.

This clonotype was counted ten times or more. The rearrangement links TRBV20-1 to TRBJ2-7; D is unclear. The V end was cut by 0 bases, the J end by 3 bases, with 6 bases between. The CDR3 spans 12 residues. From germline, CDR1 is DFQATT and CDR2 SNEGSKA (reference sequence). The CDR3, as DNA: TGCAGTGCTAGAGATCTCGGCTACGAGCAGTACTTC. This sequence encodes CSARDLGYEQYF.

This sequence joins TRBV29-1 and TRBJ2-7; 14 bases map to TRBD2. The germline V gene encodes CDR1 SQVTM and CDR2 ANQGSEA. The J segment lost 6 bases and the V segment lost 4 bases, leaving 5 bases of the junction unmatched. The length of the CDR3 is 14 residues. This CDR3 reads CSVVGLAGVSEQYF. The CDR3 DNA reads TGCAGCGTTGTGGGACTAGCGGGAGTATCCGAGCAGTACTTC.